This TCR beta chain was identified during a study of CD8 T cells in ankylosing spondylitis. This clonotype was counted only a few times. No antigen is known for it. Quantitative 5'-RACE with molecular barcodes generated TCR beta libraries. Via MiXCR, TCRdb re-called the 5' RACE reads, giving one row per CDR3 protein. The sample has more than 100,000 distinct CDR3 sequences; roughly 17% are singletons. The CDR3 sequence is 15 residues long. Germline V lookup: CDR1 LGHDT, CDR2 YNNKEL (reference sequence). The V and J ends lost 1 base and 5 bases, in that order; junction bases with no gene match: 6. The study, taken as a whole, reports: Disease-associated clones were CD8+ and fairly uncommon in peripheral blood. Past studies reported some motif variants in reactive arthritis synovial fluid and blood. Apparently characteristic of ankylosing spondylitis blood was a TCR beta motif (about 8 highly homologous variants).

The TCR sequence derives from a male donor with ankylosing spondylitis. Sequenced: blood, either unsorted or a sorted T cell fraction (not recorded which). The V and J genes are TRBV3-1 and TRBJ2-5; 8 bases agree with TRBD1. The CDR3 here is CASSQGTGWWETQYF. CDR3 sequence (DNA): TGTGCCAGCAGCCAAGGGACAGGGTGGTGGGAGACCCAGTACTTC.